Below are 10 T cell receptor beta chains sequenced from a single sample in a study of T cell responses to AZD1222 COVID-19 vaccine. The protocol was immunoSEQ multiplex PCR, while the TCRdb copy is restricted to in-frame clones and leaves out a portion. The data show just under 20,000 clones, with roughly 84% seen just once and about 15% held by the top ten. Sequencing was performed on peripheral blood, taken 28 days after the second AZD1222 dose. The receptors shown here come from an adult who received the AZD1222 COVID-19 vaccine.

The chain couples TRBV7-8 to TRBJ2-3; possible D gene TRBD1, 6 bases. V lost 7 bases and J lost 3, with 17 bases in between. The CDR3 covers 15 residues. Germline loops: CDR1 SGHVS, CDR2 FQNEAQ. The CDR3: CASTQGQGMTDTQYF. For the CDR3, the DNA is TGTGCCAGCACCCAGGGTCAGGGGATGACAGATACGCAGTATTTT.

The gene calls are TRBV19 and TRBJ2-2, with D maybe TRBD1 (5 bases). V was trimmed by 3 bases and J by 1 base, leaving 9 bases between them. There are 15 residues in the CDR3. Per the germline V gene, CDR1 is LNHDA and CDR2 is SQIVND (reference sequence). CDR3 region: CASSITQGNTGELFF. The CDR3 nucleotides read TGTGCCAGTAGTATTACGCAGGGGAACACCGGGGAGCTGTTTTTT.

This chain connects TRBV14 to TRBJ2-7; tentatively, D is TRBD2 (6 bases). Trimming stripped 4 bases from V and 0 bases from J, with 13 bases between. The CDR3 has 15 residues. Germline V lookup: CDR1 SGHDN, CDR2 FVKESK. CDR3 sequence reads: CASSPWSSDSYEQYF. The CDR3 DNA sequence: TGTGCCAGCAGCCCCTGGTCTAGCGACTCCTACGAGCAGTACTTC.

This chain connects TRBV28 to TRBJ2-1, with D unclear. The V and J ends lost 6 bases and 6 bases respectively, with 9 bases between them. This CDR3 contains 12 residues. Germline V gives CDR1 MDHEN, CDR2 SYDVKM. DNA for the CDR3: TGTGCCAGCAGAGTCACTTTCAATGAGCAGTTCTTC. Translation gives CASRVTFNEQFF.

V usage is TRBV7-3 and J usage is TRBJ2-2, with D perhaps TRBD1 (7 bases). CDR3 length: 16 residues. Deletions cut 0 bases from V and 2 bases from J, with 10 bases between. CDR1 is SGHTA, CDR2 FQGTGA, per germline. In DNA form, the CDR3 reads TGTGCCAGCAGCTTAACGACAGGGACTAACACCGGGGAGCTGTTTTTT. It yields the protein CASSLTTGTNTGELFF.

The CDR3 sequence is CASSLVQSEAFF. Here the CDR3 DNA reads TGTGCCAGCAGCTTGGTGCAATCAGAGGCTTTCTTT. The rearrangement uses TRBV5-5 and TRBJ1-1; D is unclear. The CDR3 totals 12 residues. Trimming cost V 0 bases and J 11 bases, with 11 bases left between them. The V gene's germline CDR1 is SGHKS and CDR2 YYEKEE (reference sequence).

This clone has just one count. The rearrangement uses TRBV2 and TRBJ2-1; 12 bases fit TRBD2. CDR1 is SNHLY, CDR2 FYNNEI, per germline. The V and J ends lost 5 bases and 4 bases, in that order; junction bases with no gene match: 3. The CDR3 spans 15 residues. The chain's CDR3 is CASSFLAGGYNEQFF. The DNA for the CDR3 is TGTGCCAGCAGTTTCCTAGCGGGAGGGTACAATGAGCAGTTCTTC.

This chain connects TRBV15 to TRBJ2-7, with D possibly being TRBD1 (5 bases). The CDR3 has 17 residues. The germline V gene has CDR1 LNHNV and CDR2 YYDKDF (reference sequence). V was cut by 1 base and J by 5 bases, with 21 bases left in between. The CDR3 region is CATSRAPHIQGGDEQYF. Here the CDR3 DNA reads TGTGCCACCAGCAGAGCCCCACACATTCAGGGTGGGGACGAGCAGTACTTC.

This chain connects TRBV6-5 to TRBJ1-5; tentatively, D is TRBD1 (5 bases). The V end lost 7 bases, the J end lost 0 bases, and 10 bases lay between the germline ends. The CDR3 is 14 amino acids. The germline CDR1 and CDR2 sequences are MNHEY and SVGAGI. The CDR3 DNA reads as TGTGCCAGCACCAGGGCGGATAGCAATCAGCCCCAGCATTTT. Amino acids: CASTRADSNQPQHF.

The rearrangement links TRBV9 to TRBJ2-2; D possibly corresponds to TRBD2 (6 bases). CDR3 length equals 16 residues. The germline V and J ends were trimmed by 5 bases and 0 bases, with 14 bases remaining between them. In germline, CDR1 is SGDLS, CDR2 YYNGEE. CDR3 amino acids: CASREGVAANTGELFF. CDR3 nucleotide sequence: TGTGCCAGCAGGGAGGGAGTAGCGGCGAACACCGGGGAGCTGTTTTTT.